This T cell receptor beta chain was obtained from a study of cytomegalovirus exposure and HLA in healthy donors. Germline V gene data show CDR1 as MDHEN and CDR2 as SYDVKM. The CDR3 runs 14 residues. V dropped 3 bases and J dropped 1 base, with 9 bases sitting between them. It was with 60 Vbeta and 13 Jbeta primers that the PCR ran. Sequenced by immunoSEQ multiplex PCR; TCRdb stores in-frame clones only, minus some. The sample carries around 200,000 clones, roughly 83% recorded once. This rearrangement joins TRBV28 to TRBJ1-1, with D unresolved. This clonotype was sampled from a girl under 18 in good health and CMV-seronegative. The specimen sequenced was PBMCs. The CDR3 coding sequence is TGTGCCAGCAGTTTTGTACAGACGAACACTGAAGCTTTCTTT. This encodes CASSFVQTNTEAFF.